This T cell receptor beta chain was documented in a study of blood T cell repertoires in COVID-19. The V and J ends lost 2 bases and 2 bases respectively, with 23 bases between them. Germline CDR1 ENHRY, CDR2 SYGVKD. This CDR3 has 19 residues. The table came from immunoSEQ multiplex PCR; TCRdb's copy has only in-frame clones and leaves some out. In the table there are approximately 290,000 clones, around 82% of which are singletons. J is TRBJ2-3 and V is TRBV10-3, with TRBD2 as a possible D gene (6 bases). Input material: peripheral blood. The receptor was isolated from a person between 65 and 80 years old with COVID-19, enrolled during active disease. The CDR3 DNA follows: TGTGCCATCAGTGAGGGGGAGTTGGGGCCGGGGGACCTCACAGATACGCAGTATTTT. Protein: CAISEGELGPGDLTDTQYF.